The entry below describes one T cell receptor (beta chain). Its antigen is undetermined. The V end was cut by 1 base, the J end by 3 bases, with 11 bases between. The CDR3 is made up of 14 amino acids. Germline V gives CDR1 SGHDT, CDR2 YYEEEE. Some clones are missing from TCRdb's copy, which holds only in-frame ones; the method was immunoSEQ multiplex PCR. The table shows 83,000 or so clones, with around 83% occurring only once. This sample is part of a study of lymphopenia after photon versus proton radiotherapy. General observations from the study: Better survival with proton therapy was suggested as possible, not demonstrated.

The receptor's source is a man aged 60 to 69 with pancreatic cancer. This sample comprised peripheral blood, obtained from a patient treated with proton-based radiotherapy. This sequence joins TRBV5-6 and TRBJ2-7; weak D call: TRBD2 (6 bases). The CDR3 bases are TGTGCCAGCAGCTTGTCCGGGAGAAACTACGAGCAGTACTTC. This gives the protein CASSLSGRNYEQYF.